This is a list of T cell receptor beta chains from one sample in a study of post-analysis software for immune sequencing data. TCRdb processed the PCR reads anew with MiXCR; each CDR3 protein has one entry. The sample lists 600,000 to 700,000 distinct CDR3 sequences, 59% occurring once. The sample consisted of blood. These receptors came from a girl under 10 years old with multiple sclerosis. The CDR3 runs from the conserved cysteine through the conserved F or W. Fields, in order: J gene, clone size, D gene, V gene, CDR3 protein, CDR3 DNA. The D gene is left open where the match is weak. Not all rows give a size; the values are once, few, many and, for expanded clones, a class.

J gene: TRBJ2-3
clone size: .
D gene: TRBD1
V gene: TRBV14
CDR3 protein: CASSQGQATDTQYF
CDR3 DNA: TGTGCCAGCAGCCAGGGACAGGCCACAGATACGCAGTATTTT

J gene: TRBJ2-1
clone size: .
D gene: TRBD2
V gene: TRBV7-6
CDR3 protein: CASGGTSGYNEQFF
CDR3 DNA: TGTGCCAGCGGAGGGACTAGCGGCTACAATGAGCAGTTCTTC

J gene: TRBJ2-1
clone size: .
D gene: .
V gene: TRBV19
CDR3 protein: CASGPVQFF
CDR3 DNA: TGTGCCAGTGGCCCGGTGCAGTTCTTC

J gene: TRBJ1-1
clone size: .
D gene: .
V gene: TRBV12-3/TRBV12-4
CDR3 protein: CASSPHPLGVGTEAFF
CDR3 DNA: TGTGCCAGCAGTCCCCATCCATTGGGAGTCGGCACTGAAGCTTTCTTT

J gene: TRBJ2-3
clone size: .
D gene: TRBD2
V gene: TRBV25-1
CDR3 protein: CASSECMGGITDTQYF
CDR3 DNA: TGTGCCAGCAGTGAATGTATGGGAGGGATCACAGATACGCAGTATTTT

J gene: TRBJ2-3
clone size: .
D gene: .
V gene: TRBV18
CDR3 protein: CASSHPGTPSTDTQYF
CDR3 DNA: TGTGCCAGCTCTCACCCTGGTACCCCAAGCACAGATACGCAGTATTTT

J gene: TRBJ1-1
clone size: .
D gene: .
V gene: TRBV12-3/TRBV12-4
CDR3 protein: CTSSPLRGHTEAFF
CDR3 DNA: TGTACCAGCAGTCCCCTCAGAGGTCACACTGAAGCTTTCTTT

J gene: TRBJ2-3
clone size: few
D gene: .
V gene: TRBV12-3/TRBV12-4
CDR3 protein: CASSLAGKRTDTQYF
CDR3 DNA: TGTGCCAGCAGTTTGGCAGGGAAGAGGACAGATACGCAGTATTTT

J gene: TRBJ1-5
clone size: few
D gene: .
V gene: TRBV27
CDR3 protein: CASSFAGDQPQHF
CDR3 DNA: TGTGCCAGCAGTTTCGCAGGGGATCAGCCCCAGCATTTT

J gene: TRBJ2-7
clone size: .
D gene: .
V gene: TRBV5-1
CDR3 protein: CASSLIGSIGSYEQYF
CDR3 DNA: TGCGCCAGCAGCCTTATTGGAAGTATAGGCTCCTACGAGCAGTACTTC

J gene: TRBJ1-1
clone size: few
D gene: TRBD1
V gene: TRBV7-2
CDR3 protein: CASGQTDRDEAFF
CDR3 DNA: TGTGCCAGCGGCCAAACGGACAGGGACGAAGCTTTCTTT